This T cell receptor beta chain was identified during a study of T-cell memory formation after mild COVID-19. Study at large: Each donor largely had its own TCR clusters. Study-wide points: Clones which contracted sat mainly in CM and EM if CD4+, and in EMRA if CD8+.

The authors produced TCR alpha and TCR beta cDNA libraries with sample barcodes and UMIs by 5'RACE using constant-segment primers. One entry per CDR3 protein, called by TCRdb with MiXCR from the 5' RACE reads. Among under 600,000 distinct CDR3 sequences listed, less than 25% were seen once. On this clonotype: Its matching antigen is unknown.

V gave up 3 bases and J gave up 4 bases, with 9 bases separating them. Germline V gene lookup returns CDR1 SGHRS and CDR2 YFSETQ. The CDR3 is 13 residues long. The rearrangement joins TRBV5-1 to TRBJ2-3, with D uncertain. This clonotype originated in an adult woman who had mild COVID-19 (a few samples of this study predate the infection). Cell type and time point are not known. Source material: PBMCs or a T cell subset sorted from them (not recorded which). The CDR3: CASSSLLADTQYF. DNA for the CDR3: TGCGCCAGCAGCTCCCTTCTGGCAGATACGCAGTATTTT.